This T cell receptor (beta chain) came from a study of T cells in localized non-small cell lung cancer. General study points: Among blood samples, higher T cell density accompanied longer overall survival. Heterogeneity is still possible, as just one tumor region was sequenced. Clonality peaked in uninvolved adjacent lung rather than tumor.

The table came from immunoSEQ multiplex PCR; TCRdb's copy has only in-frame clones and leaves some out. The table includes over 20,000 clones, more than 85% detected once. This clone is deemed medium-sized. Antigen unknown. The CDR3 runs to 16 residues. V gave up 4 bases and J gave up 1 base, with 16 bases separating them. Germline-derived CDR1 and CDR2 are MDHEN and SYDVKM. The origin of this receptor is a man aged 40 to 75 with stage III squamous cell lung carcinoma. The input for sequencing was peripheral blood, taken before any cancer treatment. This chain links TRBV28 with TRBJ1-1; D remains ambiguous. CDR3 bases: TGTGCCAGCAGTTCCTACCAGAGGCCGGAGAACACTGAAGCTTTCTTT. Protein sequence: CASSSYQRPENTEAFF.